These T cell receptor beta chains were read from a single sample in a study of technical replicates of blood from several donors. TCRdb's table, derived via immunoSEQ multiplex PCR, lists solely in-frame clones and lacks some. The sample shows around 92,000 clones, about 95% of them seen only once. Sequencing was performed on T cells isolated from PBMCs. The receptor source for this set is a human donor in good health. The CDR3 runs from the conserved cysteine through the conserved F or W. Fields, in order: CDR3 length, V gene, CDR3 protein.

14 | TRBV28 | CASSQADRGNEQFF
16 | TRBV28 | CASSLLRGPYNYGYTF
15 | TRBV11-2 | CASSRAGVFAGELFF
14 | TRBV2 | CASGTVLSNSPLHF
14 | TRBV10-2 | CASSEVGLNYGYTF
12 | TRBV11-2 | CASSHDTYGYTF
18 | TRBV30 | CAWREGGEPFATNEKLFF
15 | TRBV6-1 | CASSDPSGANYGYTF
13 | TRBV6-5 | CASISGTAPEAFF
12 | TRBV7-8 | CASSLARETQYF
12 | TRBV6-5 | CASRQSSYEQYF
17 | TRBV7-9 | CASSPGTGGYSTGELFF
13 | TRBV5-1 | CASSPEGVIGAFF
13 | TRBV28 | CASVGQGNEKLFF
15 | TRBV29-1 | CSAQTSGISFGELFF